The 15 T cell receptor beta chains below all came from one sample that was sequenced in a study of OX40 agonist ivuxolimab in advanced cancers. Sequencing was performed with immunoSEQ multiplex PCR; in TCRdb, only in-frame clones are kept and a portion is missing. The table records fewer than 55,000 clones, around 87% of them present only once. Sequencing used CD4+ or CD8+ T cells sorted from blood, obtained in a trial of the OX40 agonist ivuxolimab. These receptors were obtained from an adult with an advanced solid tumor such as melanoma, head and neck, liver or kidney cancer.

V is TRBV5-1 and J is TRBJ1-5, with a possible D match to TRBD1 (5 bases). The CDR3 is 14 amino acids. Trimming took 2 bases from V and 3 from J, leaving 9 bases between them. The germline V gene has CDR1 SGHRS and CDR2 YFSETQ. The CDR3 sequence is CASSFGAPNQPQHF. The DNA of the CDR3 is TGCGCCAGCAGCTTTGGGGCTCCCAATCAGCCCCAGCATTTT.

J is TRBJ2-4 and V is TRBV2; D possibly corresponds to TRBD1 (5 bases). The CDR3 sequence is 12 residues long. With 0 bases removed from V and 9 bases from J, the gap between germline ends came to 6 bases. Germline CDR1 is SNHLY and CDR2 is FYNNEI. In DNA, the CDR3 is TGTGCCAGCAGTGAAGCACAGGTCATTCAGTACTTC. Its protein is CASSEAQVIQYF.

The chain joins TRBV5-1 to TRBJ2-3, with D possibly TRBD1 on 5 matching bases. This CDR3 spans 16 amino acids. Deletions cut 4 bases from V and 2 bases from J, with 17 bases between. Germline V gene data show CDR1 as SGHRS and CDR2 as YFSETQ. As DNA, the CDR3 is TGCGCCAGCAGCCTAGGGGTAAACGGCCTCACAGATACGCAGTATTTT. This translates into CASSLGVNGLTDTQYF.

The V gene is TRBV2, the J gene TRBJ1-2, with D uncertain. V dropped 4 bases and J dropped 3 bases, with 3 bases sitting between them. Germline V gene data show CDR1 as SNHLY and CDR2 as FYNNEI. CDR3 length: 11 amino acids. The CDR3 nucleotides read TGTGCCAGCAGTGGGTACTATGGCTACACCTTC. Translation gives CASSGYYGYTF. The full variable domain, rest sourced from reference TRBV2 and TRBJ1-2, is EPEVTQTPSHQVTQMGQEVILRCVPISNHLYFYWYRQILGQKVEFLVSFYNNEISEKSEIFDDQFSVERPDGSNFTLKIRSTKLEDSAMYFCASSGYYGYTFGSGTRLTVV.

The table lists this clone with a count of one. CDR3 DNA: TGTGCCAGCTCACCAGGGGTTAGCGGGAGTGCAGATACGCAGTATTTT. Translation: CASSPGVSGSADTQYF. The chain links TRBV18 to TRBJ2-3; TRBD2 matches at 9 bases. With V trimmed by 2 bases and J by 4 bases, 7 bases remained unmatched. CDR3 length equals 16 residues. The germline CDR1 and CDR2 sequences are KGHSH and LQKENI.

This sequence joins TRBV11-2 and TRBJ1-6; D perhaps matches TRBD1 (5 bases). The V and J ends lost 0 bases and 11 bases respectively, with 11 bases between them. The CDR3 covers 14 residues. Germline V gene lookup returns CDR1 SGHAT and CDR2 FQNNGV. The CDR3: CASSLEFRAPPLHF. CDR3 DNA sequence: TGTGCCAGCAGCTTAGAGTTCAGGGCCCCACCCCTCCACTTT.

This clone is a singleton in its sample. The V gene is TRBV9, the J gene TRBJ2-2; D not certain. Germline V lookup: CDR1 SGDLS, CDR2 YYNGEE. The germline V and J ends were trimmed by 4 bases and 6 bases, with 7 bases remaining between them. This CDR3 is built from 12 residues. The CDR3 DNA reads TGTGCCAGCAGCCCCGTCGCCGGGGAGCTGTTTTTT. Amino acids: CASSPVAGELFF.

The chain is built from TRBV9 and TRBJ1-1, with a weak D call TRBD1 (6 bases). This CDR3 comprises 15 residues. V was shortened by 4 bases and J by 0 bases, with 13 bases between the two germline ends. Germline V CDR1 and CDR2: SGDLS, YYNGEE. The CDR3 DNA follows: TGTGCCAGCAGCCTAACAGGGACGCTGAACACTGAAGCTTTCTTT. This codes for CASSLTGTLNTEAFF.

The chain carries TRBV7-2 and TRBJ2-3; TRBD2 matches at 8 bases. Germline CDR1 is SGHTA and CDR2 is FQGNSA. This CDR3 contains 16 residues. V was clipped by 4 bases and J by 3 bases; unmatched bases: 9. The CDR3: CASSSPSGSLTDTQYF. The CDR3 DNA reads TGTGCCAGCAGCTCCCCCAGCGGGAGCCTGACAGATACGCAGTATTTT.

The CDR3 spells CASSDSLGETQYF. CDR3 nucleotide sequence: TGTGCCAGCAGTGACTCCCTAGGGGAGACCCAGTACTTC. V usage is TRBV6-4 and J usage is TRBJ2-5; D remains ambiguous. V lost 0 bases and J 5 bases, leaving 7 bases between the germline ends. Per germline, CDR1 MRHNA and CDR2 SNTAGT. The length of the CDR3 is 13 residues.

V usage is TRBV5-4 and J usage is TRBJ1-4; TRBD1 agrees at 9 bases. J gave up 7 bases and V 4 bases, and 11 bases lay outside the gene matches. Germline CDR1 reads SGHNT; CDR2 reads YYREEE (reference sequence). The CDR3 consists of 16 residues. The CDR3 is CASSRAAGTGTEKLFF. Written as DNA, the CDR3 is TGTGCCAGCAGCAGAGCGGCCGGGACAGGGACTGAAAAACTGTTTTTT.

This clone has a handful of counts. This chain connects TRBV5-6 to TRBJ2-4; 7 nucleotides agree with TRBD2. Germline lookup yields CDR1 SGHDT and CDR2 YYEEEE. CDR3 length equals 16 residues. The ends lost 4 bases at V and 0 bases at J; junction bases unmatched: 7. The CDR3 DNA is TGTGCCAGCAGCCGGGGGGAGAATCTAGCCAAAAACATTCAGTACTTC. Amino acid sequence: CASSRGENLAKNIQYF.

The genes are TRBV6-5 and TRBJ2-3; D may be TRBD1 (5 bases). Trimming left V 2 bases short and J 4 bases short, with 10 bases between. This CDR3 region has 14 residues. Germline V gene data show CDR1 as MNHEY and CDR2 as SVGAGI. CDR3 sequence (DNA): TGTGCCAGCAGTTACGCGACAGACCCAGATACGCAGTATTTT. It is translated as CASSYATDPDTQYF.

This clone was recorded only once. The chain employs TRBV7-9 and TRBJ2-2, with 8 bases lining up with TRBD2. The CDR3 length is 18 residues. The V segment lost 1 base and the J segment 0 bases; nucleotides outside the gene matches: 7. From germline, CDR1 is SEHNR and CDR2 FQNEAQ (reference sequence). CDR3 sequence (DNA): TGTGCCAGCAGCTTAGTGACAGGACTAGCAACGAACACCGGGGAGCTGTTTTTT. Amino acids: CASSLVTGLATNTGELFF.

The V and J genes are TRBV9 and TRBJ2-1; TRBD2 matches at 14 bases. CDR3 length: 14 residues. J lost 10 bases, V lost 4 bases, and 4 bases had no gene match. The V gene's germline CDR1 is SGDLS and CDR2 YYNGEE. CDR3 nucleotides: TGTGCCAGCAGCCCCAGGACTAGCGGGGGGGAGCAGTTCTTC. Encoded protein: CASSPRTSGGEQFF.